Detailed here is one T cell receptor (beta chain). Its antigen is as yet unknown. Assay: immunoSEQ multiplex PCR; the TCRdb copy retains only in-frame clones and omits some. The table includes approximately 160,000 clones, 85% detected once. The sample comes from a study of cytomegalovirus exposure and HLA in healthy donors. Study conclusions and caveats: Cytomegalovirus status was reportedly diagnosed by the classifier with high sensitivity and specificity. First-cohort TCR clusters were later found to tend to co-occur in the roughly 130 validation repertoires. Researchers catalogued over 150 TCR beta chains as cytomegalovirus-associated.

Germline V lookup: CDR1 MNHEY, CDR2 SVGAGI. J lost 6 bases, V lost 2 bases, and 11 bases had no gene match. This CDR3 is built from 16 residues. The chain joins TRBV6-5 to TRBJ2-3; 7 nucleotides line up with TRBD1. The sequencing input was PBMCs. This sequence was found in a man aged 30 to 45 in good health and CMV-seropositive. The CDR3 reads CASSYQVTGITDTQYF. CDR3 sequence (DNA): TGTGCCAGCAGTTACCAAGTGACAGGGATCACTGATACGCAGTATTTT.